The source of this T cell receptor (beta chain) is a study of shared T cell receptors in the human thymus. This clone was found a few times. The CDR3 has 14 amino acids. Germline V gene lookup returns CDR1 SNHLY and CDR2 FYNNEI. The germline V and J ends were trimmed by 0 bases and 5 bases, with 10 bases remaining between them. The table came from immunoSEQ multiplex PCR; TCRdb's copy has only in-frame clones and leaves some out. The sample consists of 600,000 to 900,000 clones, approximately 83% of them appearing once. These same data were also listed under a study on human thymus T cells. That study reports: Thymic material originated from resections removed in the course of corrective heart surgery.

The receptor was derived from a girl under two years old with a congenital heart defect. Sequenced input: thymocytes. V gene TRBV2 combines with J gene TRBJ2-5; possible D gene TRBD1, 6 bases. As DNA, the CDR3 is TGTGCCAGCAGTGAAGCCACAGGGACCGAGACCCAGTACTTC. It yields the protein CASSEATGTETQYF.